This T cell receptor (beta chain) emerged from a study of cytomegalovirus exposure and HLA in healthy donors. Regarding the study as a whole: Clonal expansion was found to be greater in HLA-associated TCR beta chains than in equally common others in a later analysis. Data from an earlier analysis indicated that most TCR beta V segments were productive either about 87% or about 30% of the time. A later analysis linked a missense DCLRE1C variant to TCR beta V- and J-gene trimming.

CDR1 and CDR2 from the germline V gene are SNHLY and FYNNEI. The V end lost 7 bases, the J end lost 5 bases, and 14 bases lay between the germline ends. The CDR3 runs to 13 residues. The study ran its PCR with 60 Vbeta and 13 Jbeta primers. Clones were sequenced by immunoSEQ multiplex PCR, and TCRdb holds only the in-frame ones, with some missing. This sample has under 250,000 clones, with around four fifths found just once. Turning to this clone: Antigen unknown.

V and J are TRBV2 and TRBJ2-5, with D possibly matching TRBD1 (6 bases). This sequence originates from a male donor in good health and CMV-seronegative. Sample: PBMCs. CDR3 amino acids: CASNLGHTETQYF. CDR3 in DNA: TGTGCCAGCAACCTGGGACATACGGAGACCCAGTACTTC.